The clone carrying this T cell receptor (beta chain) was counted once. This sample is drawn from a study of blood T cell repertoires in COVID-19. About the study: Acute-phase and convalescent COVID-19 samples originated in the United States, Italy and Spain.

Authors' data handling: Amplification of reference gene primers was used by the study to estimate nucleated cell counts. The method was immunoSEQ multiplex PCR; TCRdb's version includes in-frame clones alone and lacks a portion of them. The DNA gave D and trimming, while V, J and clone size come from that table. The sample records 40,000 to 55,000 clones, around 83% being singletons. Sequenced input: peripheral blood. The receptor was isolated from a human donor with acute or convalescent COVID-19. The donor label of this sample is uncertain.

The CDR3 loop reads CASSPGLQETQYF. CDR3 DNA: TGTGCCAGCAGCCCAGGACTGCAAGAGACCCAGTACTTC. The genes are TRBV7-3 and TRBJ2-5, with a weak D call TRBD2 (5 bases). V was trimmed by 5 bases and J by 2 bases, leaving 9 bases between them. The CDR3 consists of 13 residues. Germline values: CDR1 SGHTA, CDR2 FQGTGA.